The 17 T cell receptor beta chains below come from one sample, sequenced in a study of OX40 agonist ivuxolimab in advanced cancers. Clones were sequenced by immunoSEQ multiplex PCR, and TCRdb holds only the in-frame ones, with some missing. The sample consists of around 41,000 clones, about 87% of them appearing once. The material was CD4+ or CD8+ T cells sorted from blood, obtained in a trial of the OX40 agonist ivuxolimab. The receptors derive from an adult with an advanced solid tumor such as melanoma, head and neck, liver or kidney cancer.

The rearrangement uses TRBV27 and TRBJ2-1; D gene unclear. The CDR3 contains 15 residues. The V and J ends lost 2 bases and 5 bases respectively, with 13 bases between them. Germline CDR1 MNHEY, CDR2 SMNVEV (reference sequence). The CDR3 sequence: CASSLRQALHNEQFF. Here the CDR3 DNA reads TGTGCCAGCAGTTTAAGGCAGGCCCTTCACAATGAGCAGTTCTTC.

The chain has TRBV29-1 and TRBJ1-5; 8 nucleotides line up with TRBD1. The junction had 5 bases not matched to a gene; V was cut back by 7 bases and J by 3 bases. Germline lookup yields CDR1 SQVTM and CDR2 ANQGSEA. This CDR3 spans 13 amino acids. The CDR3 DNA sequence: TGCAGCGGTACGACAGGGGTCAATCAGCCCCAGCATTTT. It is translated as CSGTTGVNQPQHF.

This chain links TRBV5-1 with TRBJ2-5; TRBD2 agrees at 7 bases. Trimming took 0 bases from V and 5 from J; bases not matched to a gene: 13. From germline, CDR1 is SGHRS and CDR2 YFSETQ. This CDR3 contains 17 residues. The CDR3, as DNA: TGCGCCAGCAGCTTGGGTGGTGTTGCGGGAGTGGGTGAGACCCAGTACTTC. Translation gives CASSLGGVAGVGETQYF.

V usage is TRBV29-1 and J usage is TRBJ2-3; D is uncertain. The CDR3 is 13 residues long. CDR1 is SQVTM and CDR2 is ANQGSEA in the germline V gene. The ends were cut back, 3 bases at V and 0 bases at J, with 7 bases in the middle. In nucleotides, the CDR3 is TGCAGCGTTGACGGTGCTAGCACAGATACGCAGTATTTT. Its translation is CSVDGASTDTQYF.

This chain uses TRBV10-3 with TRBJ1-3; D unresolved. The CDR3 covers 14 residues. The V end lost 5 bases, the J end lost 3 bases, and 11 bases lay between the germline ends. Per the germline V gene, CDR1 is ENHRY and CDR2 is SYGVKD. The DNA for the CDR3 is TGTGCCATCAGTCCCGGTCCGATTGGAAACACCATATATTTT. This gives the protein CAISPGPIGNTIYF.

This sequence joins TRBV5-4 and TRBJ2-5; no firm D call. TRBJ2-7 explains the end of the DNA better; the J call may be wrong. In germline, CDR1 is SGHNT, CDR2 YYREEE (reference sequence). This CDR3 region has 14 residues. CDR3 sequence: CASSLVRDPGEQYF. CDR3 bases: TGTGCCAGCAGCTTGGTTAGAGACCCGGGCGAGCAGTACTTC.

The chain is built from TRBV18 and TRBJ2-5; D ambiguous. The V end was cut by 3 bases, the J end by 2 bases, with 7 bases between. The length of the CDR3 is 13 residues. From germline, CDR1 is KGHSH and CDR2 LQKENI. The CDR3 loop reads CASSPPTQETQYF. The CDR3 DNA is TGTGCCAGCTCACCCCCAACTCAAGAGACCCAGTACTTC.

This clone was counted only a few times. The chain joins TRBV29-1 to TRBJ1-1; 8 nucleotides align to TRBD1. CDR3 length equals 13 residues. Germline loops: CDR1 SQVTM, CDR2 ANQGSEA. V gave up 5 bases and J gave up 5 bases; unmatched junction bases: 7. The DNA of the CDR3 is TGCAGCGTTAAACCAGGGGGCGAGACTGAAGCTTTCTTT. The encoded protein is CSVKPGGETEAFF.

The J gene is TRBJ2-7, the V gene TRBV5-1; no reliable D call. The CDR3 is 13 amino acids. V was pared by 4 bases and J by 4 bases, with 12 bases between. From germline, CDR1 is SGHRS and CDR2 YFSETQ. CDR3 sequence: CASSIEAAYEQYF. In DNA form, the CDR3 reads TGCGCCAGCAGCATAGAGGCGGCTTACGAGCAGTACTTC.

The V gene is TRBV7-2, the J gene TRBJ2-1; 7 positions match TRBD2. The CDR3 extends over 13 amino acids. V was pared by 4 bases and J by 12 bases, with 9 bases of the junction left unmatched. Germline V CDR1 and CDR2: SGHTA, FQGNSA. CDR3 in amino acids: CASSSLSGKGQFF. The CDR3, as DNA: TGTGCCAGCAGCTCCCTAAGCGGGAAGGGGCAGTTCTTC.

V usage is TRBV5-4 and J usage is TRBJ1-2, with 8 bases identical to TRBD1. Per the germline V gene, CDR1 is SGHNT and CDR2 is YYREEE (reference sequence). The CDR3 loop spans 13 amino acids. V was pared by 4 bases and J by 8 bases, with 7 bases of the junction left unmatched. The chain's CDR3 is CASSVTQGGGYTF. The CDR3 nucleotides read TGTGCCAGCAGCGTGACACAGGGGGGAGGCTACACCTTC.

The chain carries TRBV10-1 and TRBJ2-7, with 7 bases matching TRBD2. This CDR3 region has 15 residues. Per germline, CDR1 WNHNN and CDR2 SYGVQD (reference sequence). Losses at the gene ends were 0 bases for V and 6 bases for J; bases not matched to a gene: 8. The CDR3 region is CASSESGGVGTEQYF. CDR3 in DNA: TGCGCCAGCAGTGAGTCGGGAGGGGTCGGTACCGAGCAGTACTTC.

CDR3 nucleotide sequence: TGTGCCAGTAGTATGAGCTTCATGGAGGAAAAACTGTTTTTT. This codes for CASSMSFMEEKLFF. The rearrangement joins TRBV19 to TRBJ1-4; D not certain. There are 14 residues in the CDR3. Germline V CDR1 and CDR2: LNHDA, SQIVND (reference sequence). V was clipped by 3 bases and J by 8 bases, with 13 bases between them.

The chain uses TRBV6-1 and TRBJ2-7; D is unresolved. There are 13 residues in the CDR3. Deletions cut 8 bases from V and 2 bases from J, with 13 bases between. The germline V gene has CDR1 MNHNS and CDR2 SASEGT. The CDR3 loop reads CASRPYSAYEQYF. DNA for the CDR3: TGTGCCAGCCGACCCTACTCGGCCTACGAGCAGTACTTC.

J is TRBJ2-5 and V is TRBV29-1, with a tentative D call TRBD2 (6 bases). The ends were cut back, 4 bases at V and 3 bases at J, with 12 bases in the middle. The CDR3 contains 13 residues. Germline V CDR1 and CDR2: SQVTM, ANQGSEA. CDR3 DNA: TGCAGCGTTGGAGTAGCGGTCGAAGAGACCCAGTACTTC. Amino acids: CSVGVAVEETQYF.

The genes are TRBV6-5 and TRBJ1-6; weak D call: TRBD1 (5 bases). V lost 6 bases and J 7 bases, leaving 16 bases between the germline ends. Germline lookup yields CDR1 MNHEY and CDR2 SVGAGI. This CDR3 contains 15 residues. The CDR3 bases are TGTGCCAGCAGATCCACCGGGACTAGGAATTCACCCCTCCACTTT. This encodes CASRSTGTRNSPLHF.

The rearrangement joins TRBV7-9 to TRBJ2-2; no firm D call. V shed 3 bases and J shed 5 bases, with 7 bases lying between them. Germline assignment: CDR1 SEHNR and CDR2 FQNEAQ (reference sequence). The length of the CDR3 is 13 residues. CDR3 region: CASSFRWTGELFF. In nucleotides, the CDR3 is TGTGCCAGCAGCTTCAGGTGGACCGGGGAGCTGTTTTTT.